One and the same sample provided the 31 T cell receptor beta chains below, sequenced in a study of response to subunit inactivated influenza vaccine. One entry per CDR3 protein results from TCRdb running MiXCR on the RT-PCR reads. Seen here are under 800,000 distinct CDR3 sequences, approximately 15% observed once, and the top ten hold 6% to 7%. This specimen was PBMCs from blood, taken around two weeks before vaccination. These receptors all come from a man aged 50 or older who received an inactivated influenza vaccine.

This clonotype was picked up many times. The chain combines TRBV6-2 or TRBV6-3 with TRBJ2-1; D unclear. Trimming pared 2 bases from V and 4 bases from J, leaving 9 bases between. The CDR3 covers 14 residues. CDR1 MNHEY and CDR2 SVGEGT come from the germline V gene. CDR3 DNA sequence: TGTGCCAGCAGTTACCGGCTGGTTTACAATGAGCAGTTCTTC. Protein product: CASSYRLVYNEQFF.

The chain's CDR3 is CATSDTGLVVDTQYF. For the CDR3, the DNA is TGTGCCACCAGTGATACCGGACTAGTTGTAGATACGCAGTATTTT. The V and J genes are TRBV24-1 and TRBJ2-3; 7 nucleotides line up with TRBD2. V trimming: 3 bases; J trimming: 5 bases; junction bases outside the gene matches: 7. CDR1 is KGHDR and CDR2 is SFDVKD in the germline V gene. This CDR3 contains 15 residues.

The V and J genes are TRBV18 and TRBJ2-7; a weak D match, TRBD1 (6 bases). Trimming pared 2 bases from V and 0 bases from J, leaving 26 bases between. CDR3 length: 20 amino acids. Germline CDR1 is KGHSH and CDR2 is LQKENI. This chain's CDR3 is CASSPAGVWARNSDSYEQYF. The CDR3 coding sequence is TGTGCCAGCTCACCAGCAGGGGTGTGGGCCCGAAACAGCGACTCCTACGAGCAGTACTTC. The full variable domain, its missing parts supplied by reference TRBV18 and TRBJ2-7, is NAGVMQNPRHLVRRRGQEARLRCSPMKGHSHVYWYRQLPEEGLKFMVYLQKENIIDESGMPKERFSAEFPKEGPSILRIQQVVRGDSAAYFCASSPAGVWARNSDSYEQYFGPGTRLTVT.

The CDR3 region is CASSPRGGESEQYF. The CDR3 bases are TGTGCCAGCAGTCCCAGGGGGGGGGAATCCGAGCAGTACTTC. The rearrangement joins TRBV7-2 to TRBJ2-7; D may match TRBD1 or TRBD2 (7 bases each). This CDR3 has 14 amino acids. The germline gives CDR1 SGHTA, CDR2 FQGNSA. The germline V and J ends were trimmed by 6 bases and 6 bases, with 18 bases remaining between them.

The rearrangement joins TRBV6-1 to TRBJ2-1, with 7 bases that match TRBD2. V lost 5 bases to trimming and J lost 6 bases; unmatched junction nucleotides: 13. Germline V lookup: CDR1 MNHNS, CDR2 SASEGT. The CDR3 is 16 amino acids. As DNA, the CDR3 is TGTGCCAGCAGTCTCCTCTTGGCGGGAGTAGGCAATGAGCAGTTCTTC. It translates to CASSLLLAGVGNEQFF.

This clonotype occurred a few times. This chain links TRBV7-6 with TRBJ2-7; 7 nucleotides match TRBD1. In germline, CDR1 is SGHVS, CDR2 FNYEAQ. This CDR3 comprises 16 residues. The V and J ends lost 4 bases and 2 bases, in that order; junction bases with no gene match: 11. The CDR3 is CASSSFATGTAYEQYF. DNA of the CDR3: TGTGCCAGCAGCTCATTTGCGACCGGGACAGCCTACGAGCAGTACTTC.

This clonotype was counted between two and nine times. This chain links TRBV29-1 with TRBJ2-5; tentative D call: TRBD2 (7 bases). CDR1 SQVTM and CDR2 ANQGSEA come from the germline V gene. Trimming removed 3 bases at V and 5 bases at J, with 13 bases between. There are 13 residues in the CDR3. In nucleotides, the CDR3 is TGCAGCGTTGATTGGGGGGGCATGGAGACCCAGTACTTC. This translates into CSVDWGGMETQYF.

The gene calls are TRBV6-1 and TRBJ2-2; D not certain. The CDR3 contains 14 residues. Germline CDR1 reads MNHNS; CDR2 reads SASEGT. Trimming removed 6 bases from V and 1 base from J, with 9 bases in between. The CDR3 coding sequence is TGTGCCAGCAGCCATAAGATGAACACCGGGGAGCTGTTTTTT. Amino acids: CASSHKMNTGELFF.

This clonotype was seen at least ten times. The DNA of the CDR3 is TGTGCCAGCAGTCCCGGGACTAGCGGGAACAATGAGCAGTTCTTC. This encodes CASSPGTSGNNEQFF. This chain connects TRBV27 to TRBJ2-1, with 13 bases matching TRBD2. The trim removed 5 bases at V and 5 bases at J, leaving 3 bases unmatched. Germline CDR1 MNHEY, CDR2 SMNVEV (reference sequence). This CDR3 region has 15 residues.

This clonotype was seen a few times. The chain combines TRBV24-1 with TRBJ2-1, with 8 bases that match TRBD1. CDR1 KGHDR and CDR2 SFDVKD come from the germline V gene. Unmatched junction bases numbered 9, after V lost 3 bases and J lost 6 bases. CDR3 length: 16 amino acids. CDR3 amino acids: CATSDTSGQGINEQFF. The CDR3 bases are TGTGCCACCAGTGATACCTCCGGACAGGGAATCAATGAGCAGTTCTTC.

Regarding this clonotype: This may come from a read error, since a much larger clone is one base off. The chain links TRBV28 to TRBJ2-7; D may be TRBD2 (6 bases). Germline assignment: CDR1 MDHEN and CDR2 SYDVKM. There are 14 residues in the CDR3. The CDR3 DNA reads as TGTGCCAGCGGGGGGTCGGCAGAAGTTTACGTGCAGTACTTC. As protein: CASGGSAEVYVQYF. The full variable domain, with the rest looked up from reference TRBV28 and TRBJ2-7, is DVKVTQSSRYLVKRTGEKVFLECVQDMDHENMFWYRQDPGLGLRLIYFSYDVKMKEKGDIPEGYSVSREKKERFSLILESASTNQTSMYLCASGGSAEVYVQYFGPGTRLTVT.

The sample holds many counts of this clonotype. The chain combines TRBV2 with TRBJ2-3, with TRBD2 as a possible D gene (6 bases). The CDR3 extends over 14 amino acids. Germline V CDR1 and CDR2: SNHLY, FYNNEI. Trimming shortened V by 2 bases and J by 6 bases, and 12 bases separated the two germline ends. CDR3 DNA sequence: TGTGCCAGCAGTGAACCCGGGGGTCGCGATACGCAGTATTTT. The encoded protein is CASSEPGGRDTQYF.

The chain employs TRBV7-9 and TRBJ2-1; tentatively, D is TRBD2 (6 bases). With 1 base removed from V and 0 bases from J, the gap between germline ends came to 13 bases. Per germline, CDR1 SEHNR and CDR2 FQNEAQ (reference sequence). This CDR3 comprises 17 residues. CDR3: CASSLGSVGSSYNEQFF. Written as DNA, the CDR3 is TGTGCCAGCAGCTTAGGGTCTGTCGGGAGCTCCTACAATGAGCAGTTCTTC.

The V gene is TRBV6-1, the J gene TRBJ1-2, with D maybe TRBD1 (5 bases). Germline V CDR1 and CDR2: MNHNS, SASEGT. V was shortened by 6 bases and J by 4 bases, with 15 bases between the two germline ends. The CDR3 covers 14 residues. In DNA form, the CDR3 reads TGTGCCAGCAGCCGGGACGGCAATACCTATGGCTACACCTTC. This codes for CASSRDGNTYGYTF.

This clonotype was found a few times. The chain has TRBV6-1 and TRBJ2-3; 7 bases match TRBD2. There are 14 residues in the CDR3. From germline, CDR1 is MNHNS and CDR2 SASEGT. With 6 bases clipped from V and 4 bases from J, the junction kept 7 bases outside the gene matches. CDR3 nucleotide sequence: TGTGCCAGCAGCAAGAGGGGAGGGGCAGATACGCAGTATTTT. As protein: CASSKRGGADTQYF.

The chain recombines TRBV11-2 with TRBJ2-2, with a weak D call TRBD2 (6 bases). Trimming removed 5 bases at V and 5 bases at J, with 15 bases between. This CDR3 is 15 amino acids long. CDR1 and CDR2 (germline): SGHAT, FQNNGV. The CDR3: CASSRTRAGTGELFF. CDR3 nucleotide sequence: TGTGCCAGCAGCAGGACACGGGCGGGGACCGGGGAGCTGTTTTTT.

CDR3 in amino acids: CASSSSPSGANVLTF. The CDR3 DNA sequence: TGTGCCAGCAGTTCGAGTCCCTCTGGGGCCAACGTCCTGACTTTC. This chain joins TRBV6-2 or TRBV6-3 and TRBJ2-6, with D unresolved. Trimming took off 4 bases at V and 0 bases at J, with 7 bases between the two ends. CDR3 size: 15 residues. Germline values: CDR1 MNHEY, CDR2 SVGEGT.

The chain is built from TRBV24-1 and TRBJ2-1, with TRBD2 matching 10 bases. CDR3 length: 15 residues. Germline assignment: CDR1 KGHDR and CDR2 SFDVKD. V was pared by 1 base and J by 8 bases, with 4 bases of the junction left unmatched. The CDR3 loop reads CATSDFQRGGDEQFF. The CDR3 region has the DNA TGTGCCACCAGTGATTTCCAGCGGGGGGGCGATGAGCAGTTCTTC.

The CDR3 is CSALRGGGKETQYF. CDR3 coding DNA: TGCAGTGCTCTCCGAGGGGGGGGTAAAGAGACCCAGTACTTC. The gene calls are TRBV20-1 and TRBJ2-5; tentative D call: TRBD2 (7 bases). The length of the CDR3 is 14 residues. Trimming stripped 5 bases from V and 3 bases from J, with 16 bases between. Per the germline V gene, CDR1 is DFQATT and CDR2 is SNEGSKA (reference sequence).

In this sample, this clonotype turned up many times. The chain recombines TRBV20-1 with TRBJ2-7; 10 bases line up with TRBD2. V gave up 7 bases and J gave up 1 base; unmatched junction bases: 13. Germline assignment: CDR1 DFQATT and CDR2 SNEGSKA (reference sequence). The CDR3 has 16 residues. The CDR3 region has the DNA TGCAGTGTTCGGGGAAGCGGGAGGGCCGTGTCCTACGAGCAGTACTTC. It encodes CSVRGSGRAVSYEQYF.

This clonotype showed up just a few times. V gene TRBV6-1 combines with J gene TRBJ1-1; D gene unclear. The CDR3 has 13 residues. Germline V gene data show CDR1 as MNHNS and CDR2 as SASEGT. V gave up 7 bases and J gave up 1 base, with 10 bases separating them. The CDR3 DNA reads TGTGCCAGCAACCTGAACAGGAACACTGAAGCTTTCTTT. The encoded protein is CASNLNRNTEAFF.

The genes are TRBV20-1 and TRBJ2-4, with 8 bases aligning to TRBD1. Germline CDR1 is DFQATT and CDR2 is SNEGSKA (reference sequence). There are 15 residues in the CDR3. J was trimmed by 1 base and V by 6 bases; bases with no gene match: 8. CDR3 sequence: CSATVRTGAKNIQYF. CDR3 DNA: TGCAGTGCAACAGTTCGGACAGGGGCCAAAAACATTCAGTACTTC.

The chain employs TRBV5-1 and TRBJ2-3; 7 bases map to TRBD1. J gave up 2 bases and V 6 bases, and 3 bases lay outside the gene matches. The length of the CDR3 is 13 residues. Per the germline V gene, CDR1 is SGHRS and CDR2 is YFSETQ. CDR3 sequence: CASTGTATDTQYF. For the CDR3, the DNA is TGCGCCAGCACCGGGACAGCCACAGATACGCAGTATTTT.

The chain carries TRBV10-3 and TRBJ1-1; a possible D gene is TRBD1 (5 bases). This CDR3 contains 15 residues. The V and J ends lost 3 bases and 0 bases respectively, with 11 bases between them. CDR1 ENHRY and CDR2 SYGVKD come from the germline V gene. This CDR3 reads CAISDAGRLNTEAFF. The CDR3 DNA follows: TGTGCCATCAGTGACGCGGGACGGCTGAACACTGAAGCTTTCTTT.

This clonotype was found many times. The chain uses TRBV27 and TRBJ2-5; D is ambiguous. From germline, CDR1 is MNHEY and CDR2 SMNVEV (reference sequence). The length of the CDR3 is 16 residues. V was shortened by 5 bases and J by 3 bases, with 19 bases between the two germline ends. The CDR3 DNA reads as TGTGCCAGCAGTCCTCGAGGTTACGAGTGGAAAGAGACCCAGTACTTC. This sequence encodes CASSPRGYEWKETQYF.

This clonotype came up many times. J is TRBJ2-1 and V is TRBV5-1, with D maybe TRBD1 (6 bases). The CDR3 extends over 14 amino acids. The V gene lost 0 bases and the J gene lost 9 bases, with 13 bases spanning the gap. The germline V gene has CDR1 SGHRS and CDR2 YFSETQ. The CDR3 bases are TGCGCCAGCAGCTTGGACAGGGCGTTAAGTGAGCAGTTCTTC. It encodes CASSLDRALSEQFF.

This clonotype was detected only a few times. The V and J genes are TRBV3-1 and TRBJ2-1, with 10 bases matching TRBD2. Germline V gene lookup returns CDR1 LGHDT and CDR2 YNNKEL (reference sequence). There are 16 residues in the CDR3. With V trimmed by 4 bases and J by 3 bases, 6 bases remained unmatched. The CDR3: CASSPALAGVYNEQFF. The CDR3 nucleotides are TGTGCCAGCAGCCCAGCTCTAGCGGGAGTCTACAATGAGCAGTTCTTC.

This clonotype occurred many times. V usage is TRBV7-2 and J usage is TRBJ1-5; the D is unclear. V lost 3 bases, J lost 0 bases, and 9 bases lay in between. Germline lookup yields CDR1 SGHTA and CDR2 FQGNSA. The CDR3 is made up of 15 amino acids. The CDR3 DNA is TGTGCCAGCAGCTTTTCGGGTTATAGCAATCAGCCCCAGCATTTT. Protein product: CASSFSGYSNQPQHF.

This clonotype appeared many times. Here the CDR3 reads CASSRDRPYEQYF. CDR3 DNA: TGTGCCAGCAGTCGGGACAGGCCCTACGAGCAGTACTTC. The chain recombines TRBV12-3 or TRBV12-4 with TRBJ2-7, with 8 bases that match TRBD1. The J segment lost 2 bases and the V segment lost 5 bases, leaving 2 bases of the junction unmatched. CDR3 length: 13 residues.

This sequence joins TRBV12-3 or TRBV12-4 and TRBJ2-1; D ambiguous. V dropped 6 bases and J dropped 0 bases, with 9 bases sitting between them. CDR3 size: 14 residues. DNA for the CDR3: TGTGCCAGCAGGGGTATGGGCTCCTACAATGAGCAGTTCTTC. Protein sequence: CASRGMGSYNEQFF.

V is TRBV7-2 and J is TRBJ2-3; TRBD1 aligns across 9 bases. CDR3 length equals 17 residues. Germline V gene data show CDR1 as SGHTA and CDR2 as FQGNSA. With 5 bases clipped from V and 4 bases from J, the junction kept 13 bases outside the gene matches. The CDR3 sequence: CASSLRGDRVSSDTQYF. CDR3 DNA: TGTGCCAGCAGCCTCAGGGGGGACAGGGTTTCTTCAGATACGCAGTATTTT. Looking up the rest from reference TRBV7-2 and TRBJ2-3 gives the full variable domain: GAGVSQSPSNKVTEKGKDVELRCDPISGHTALYWYRQSLGQGLEFLIYFQGNSAPDKSGLPSDRFSAERTGGSVSTLTIQRTQQEDSAVYLCASSLRGDRVSSDTQYFGPGTRLTVL.